This is a list of T cell receptor beta chains from one sample in a study of identical twins. MiXCR was run by TCRdb on the 5' RACE reads, yielding one entry per CDR3 protein. The table has about 790,000 distinct CDR3 sequences, around a sixth seen once. These data also formed part of another study, on T cells expressing NK-cell markers.

The sequencing input was PBMCs. The receptors originated from a woman between 18 and 29 years old in good health. The CDR3 runs from the conserved cysteine through the conserved F or W. Fields, in order: CDR3 DNA, CDR3 protein, D gene, V gene, J gene, clone size. A D gene is named only where the DNA matches it firmly. Size values are once, few and many counts, or a class for expanded clones, and some rows have none.

TGTGCCAGCAGCCGGTTAGACTCCTACGAGCAGTACTTC	CASSRLDSYEQYF	.	TRBV6-6	TRBJ2-7	few
TGTGCCAGCAGTCACGTCGGGGGGTCGTACACCGGGGAGCTGTTTTTT	CASSHVGGSYTGELFF	TRBD2	TRBV5-4	TRBJ2-2	few
TGCGCCAGCAGCATCGGGACATTCGGAGAGACCCAGTACTTC	CASSIGTFGETQYF	.	TRBV5-1	TRBJ2-5	.
TGTGCCAGCAGCTTCAAAGACTACCGAGAGACCCAGTACTTC	CASSFKDYRETQYF	.	TRBV5-4	TRBJ2-5	.
TGCGCCAGCAGCCAAGTAGTCAGTATGACAGCTAACTATGGCTACACCTTC	CASSQVVSMTANYGYTF	.	TRBV4-3	TRBJ1-2	.
TGTGCCAGCAGCTCGTTAGCGGGAGGGCCCGGAGATACGCAGTATTTT	CASSSLAGGPGDTQYF	TRBD2	TRBV7-9	TRBJ2-3	few
TGCAGTGCTGGGGGACAGGGCTACACCGGGGAGCTGTTTTTT	CSAGGQGYTGELFF	TRBD1	TRBV20-1	TRBJ2-2	many
TGCGCCAGCAGCTTGGGTGGGACAGACCTCACCTATGGCTACACCTTC	CASSLGGTDLTYGYTF	TRBD1	TRBV5-1	TRBJ1-2	few
TGCGCCAGCAGCTTGGAGGCAGGGGCAGGAAACACCATATATTTT	CASSLEAGAGNTIYF	.	TRBV5-1	TRBJ1-3	few
TGTGCCAGCAGTTACGGGAATTCTAATGAAAAACTGTTTTTT	CASSYGNSNEKLFF	.	TRBV6-5	TRBJ1-4	few
TGCAGTGCTCCCCAGGAGGGGGCAGCTGGCTACACCTTC	CSAPQEGAAGYTF	TRBD1	TRBV20-1	TRBJ1-2	.
TGCAGCGTTCGGACAGGGGGGTGGCCCTACGAGCAGTACTTC	CSVRTGGWPYEQYF	TRBD1	TRBV29-1	TRBJ2-7	.
TGCGCCAGCAGCGTTCGGCCTGGGAGCTACGAGCAGTACTTC	CASSVRPGSYEQYF	.	TRBV4-3	TRBJ2-7	.
TGTGCCATCAGTTTTTCGGTAGGGGTTTCGTTCTCTGGGGCCAACGTCCTGACTTTC	CAISFSVGVSFSGANVLTF	.	TRBV2	TRBJ2-6	.
TGTGCCAGCAGCCCGACCCCTAGGGGGGCAGATACGCAGTATTTT	CASSPTPRGADTQYF	.	TRBV7-3	TRBJ2-3	few
TGCGCCAGCAGTGAGTCGGGGCCTCCGTCAATCTATGAGCAGTTCTTC	CASSESGPPSIYEQFF	.	TRBV10-1	TRBJ2-1	.
TGTGCCAGCCCGGGACTAGCGGGAGGCAATGAGCAGTTCTTC	CASPGLAGGNEQFF	TRBD2	TRBV18	TRBJ2-1	few
TGCAGCGCCGGACAGCAGGGAGACTACACCTTC	CSAGQQGDYTF	.	TRBV29-1	TRBJ1-2	.
TGTGCCAGCAGCCAAGTAATAGATCGACTGGAAAATACGCAGTATTTT	CASSQVIDRLENTQYF	.	TRBV3-1	TRBJ2-3	few
TGTGCCACCAGCACCGGGCTCTACGAGCAGTACTTC	CATSTGLYEQYF	.	TRBV15	TRBJ2-7	few
TGCGCCAGCAGCTTGGAGGGGCCCTATAGCAATCAGCCCCAGCATTTT	CASSLEGPYSNQPQHF	.	TRBV5-1	TRBJ1-5	few
TGTGCCAGCAGTGACCCGTGGGGGAGGGCCCCATACGAGCAGTACTTC	CASSDPWGRAPYEQYF	TRBD2	TRBV12-3/TRBV12-4	TRBJ2-7	few
TGCAGCGTTGGGCTGCTCAATGAGCAGTTCTTC	CSVGLLNEQFF	.	TRBV29-1	TRBJ2-1	few
TGTGCCAGCAGCCCTAGCGGGCCTGAGCAGTTCTTC	CASSPSGPEQFF	TRBD2	TRBV7-9	TRBJ2-1	.
TGTGCCAGCAGCTTAACGACAGAAAAGGATTTT	CASSLTTEKDF	.	TRBV11-2	TRBJ1-3	many
TGTGCCAGCAGCCAAGTCGACAGATCCTACGAGCAGTACTTC	CASSQVDRSYEQYF	.	TRBV3-1	TRBJ2-7	.
TGTGCCAGCAGCAATACGGGACCCTACGAGCAGTACTTC	CASSNTGPYEQYF	.	TRBV27	TRBJ2-7	.
TGTGCCAGCAGTTTGGGGGGTAGCGCCGAGACCCAGTACTTC	CASSLGGSAETQYF	.	TRBV27	TRBJ2-5	.
TGTGCCTGGAGTGTAGGGCTAGCGGTAGAGACCCAGTACTTC	CAWSVGLAVETQYF	TRBD2	TRBV30	TRBJ2-5	.
TGCAGCGCCGCTAACGGGGGCAATGAGCAGTTCTTC	CSAANGGNEQFF	.	TRBV29-1	TRBJ2-1	many
TGCAGTGCTAGGGGGGACAGGCGGGAGACCCAGTACTTC	CSARGDRRETQYF	TRBD1	TRBV20-1	TRBJ2-5	.
TGCAGTGCCCGATTTTCGGGAGATACGCAGTATTTT	CSARFSGDTQYF	.	TRBV20-1	TRBJ2-3	.
TGCAGACCTCGAGGGGGAAATGAGCAGTTCTTC	CRPRGGNEQFF	.	TRBV20-1	TRBJ2-1	.
TGCGCCAGCAGCTTGGGTTCACTAGCGGGTACAGATACGCAGTATTTT	CASSLGSLAGTDTQYF	TRBD2	TRBV5-1	TRBJ2-3	.
TGTGCCAGTAGTATATCTCGGACTGGCAGCTCCTATAATTCACCCCTCCACTTT	CASSISRTGSSYNSPLHF	.	TRBV19	TRBJ1-6	few
TGCAGTGCTAGAACGGAGCGAGAATCCTACGAGCAGTACTTC	CSARTERESYEQYF	.	TRBV20-1	TRBJ2-7	.
TGCAGTGCTAGGGAGGGGACAGTTAATTCACCCCTCCACTTT	CSAREGTVNSPLHF	TRBD1	TRBV20-1	TRBJ1-6	few
TGTGCCAGCAGCCCCACAGGGGATGCTACGCAGTATTTT	CASSPTGDATQYF	TRBD1	TRBV7-2	TRBJ2-3	.
TGTGCCAGCAGCTTAAAGACCTACGAGCAGTACTTC	CASSLKTYEQYF	.	TRBV7-2	TRBJ2-7	many
TGTGCCAGCAGTCCTAATCCGGGACAGGGGAGAGCTTTCTTT	CASSPNPGQGRAFF	TRBD1	TRBV27	TRBJ1-1	many
TGTGCCAGCAGCCCTCGCAGGGATTCCACTGAAGCTTTCTTT	CASSPRRDSTEAFF	.	TRBV7-9	TRBJ1-1	.
TGCAGCGTTACCTCAAGGACGAGGGGGCAGTTCTTC	CSVTSRTRGQFF	.	TRBV29-1	TRBJ2-1	few
TGTGCCACCAGCAGAGATCTCCCGGGAGGGGGATTGGACGAGCAGTACTTC	CATSRDLPGGGLDEQYF	TRBD2	TRBV15	TRBJ2-7	few
TGCAGCGTGGGGGATAACAATGAGCAGTTCTTC	CSVGDNNEQFF	.	TRBV29-1	TRBJ2-1	.
TGTGCCAGCAGTTTGTGGGGCAGAATCTATGGCTACACCTTC	CASSLWGRIYGYTF	.	TRBV12-3/TRBV12-4	TRBJ1-2	.
TGTGCCAGCAGCCGACACTTACTCACTAGTCGTCTGCACAATGAGCAGTTCTTC	CASSRHLLTSRLHNEQFF	.	TRBV11-2	TRBJ2-1	many
TGTGCCAGCAGCGTAGAATGGGGGAGCGGGGAAGAGACCCAGTACTTC	CASSVEWGSGEETQYF	TRBD2	TRBV9	TRBJ2-5	.
TGCAGCGGATCTGGCACAGGCTCCTACGAGCAGTACTTC	CSGSGTGSYEQYF	.	TRBV29-1	TRBJ2-7	.
TGTGCCATCAGGGACGGACAGGGGAACACTGAAGCTTTCTTT	CAIRDGQGNTEAFF	TRBD1	TRBV10-3	TRBJ1-1	.